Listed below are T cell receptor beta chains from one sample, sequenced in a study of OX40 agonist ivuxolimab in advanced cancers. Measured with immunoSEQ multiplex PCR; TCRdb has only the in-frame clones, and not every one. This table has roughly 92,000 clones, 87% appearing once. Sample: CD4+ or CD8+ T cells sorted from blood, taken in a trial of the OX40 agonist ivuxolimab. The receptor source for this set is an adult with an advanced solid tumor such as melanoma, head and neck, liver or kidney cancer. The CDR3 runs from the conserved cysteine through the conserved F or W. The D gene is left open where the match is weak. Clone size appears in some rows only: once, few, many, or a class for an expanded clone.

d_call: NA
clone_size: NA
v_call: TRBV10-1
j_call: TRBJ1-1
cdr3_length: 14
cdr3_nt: TGCGCCAGCAGTGAGAACAGGGTGAACACTGAAGCTTTCTTT
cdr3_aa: CASSENRVNTEAFF

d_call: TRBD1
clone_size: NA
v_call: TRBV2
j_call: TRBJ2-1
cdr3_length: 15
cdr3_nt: TGTGCCAGCAGAGTAGACAGGGGCACCTACAATGAGCAGTTCTTC
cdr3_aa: CASRVDRGTYNEQFF

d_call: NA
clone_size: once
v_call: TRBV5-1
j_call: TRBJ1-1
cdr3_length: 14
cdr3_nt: TGCGCCACCCATGTCGGGGTTGAGAACACTGAAGCTTTCTTT
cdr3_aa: CATHVGVENTEAFF

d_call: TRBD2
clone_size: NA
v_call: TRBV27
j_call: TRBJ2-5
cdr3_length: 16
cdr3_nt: TGTGCCAGCAGTTTAAGGACTAGCGGGAGGGGGGAGACCCAGTACTTC
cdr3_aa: CASSLRTSGRGETQYF

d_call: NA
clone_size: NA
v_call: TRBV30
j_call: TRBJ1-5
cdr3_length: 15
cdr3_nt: TGTGCCTGGAGTGTACGTGGGACCAAAGTTCAGCCCCAGCATTTT
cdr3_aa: CAWSVRGTKVQPQHF

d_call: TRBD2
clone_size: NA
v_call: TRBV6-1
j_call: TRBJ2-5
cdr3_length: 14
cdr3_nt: TGTGCCAGCAGTGAATCCCCCTCTAGCGGGACCCAGTACTTC
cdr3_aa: CASSESPSSGTQYF

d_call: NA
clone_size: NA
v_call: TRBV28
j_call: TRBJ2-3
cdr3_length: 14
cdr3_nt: TGTGCCAGCAGTTCCCTGACTCCACCAGATACGCAGTATTTT
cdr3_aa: CASSSLTPPDTQYF

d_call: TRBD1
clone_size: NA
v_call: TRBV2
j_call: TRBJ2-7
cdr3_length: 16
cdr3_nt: TGTGCCAGCAGTCAACCCTCTAGGACAGGATCCTACGAGCAGTACTTC
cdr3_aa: CASSQPSRTGSYEQYF

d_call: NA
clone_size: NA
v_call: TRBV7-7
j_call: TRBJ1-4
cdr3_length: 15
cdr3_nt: TGTGCTAGCAGCTTGTGGGAGCTTACTAATGAAAAACTGTTTTTT
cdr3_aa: CASSLWELTNEKLFF

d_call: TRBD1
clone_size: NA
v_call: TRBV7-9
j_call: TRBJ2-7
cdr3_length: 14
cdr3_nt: TGTGCCAGCAGCCCCGACAGGGCGAGCTACGAGCAGTACTTC
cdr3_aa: CASSPDRASYEQYF

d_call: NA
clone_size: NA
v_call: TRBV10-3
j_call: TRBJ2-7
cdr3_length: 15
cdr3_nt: TGTGCCATCAAAGTGGGGGTGGATTCGAGGGGCGAGCAGTACTTC
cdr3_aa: CAIKVGVDSRGEQYF

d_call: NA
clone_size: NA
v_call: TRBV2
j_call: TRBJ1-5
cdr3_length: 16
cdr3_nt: TGTGCCAGCAGTGAACTGTGGCAGGGAACCCTGCGGCCCCAGCATTTT
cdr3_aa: CASSELWQGTLRPQHF

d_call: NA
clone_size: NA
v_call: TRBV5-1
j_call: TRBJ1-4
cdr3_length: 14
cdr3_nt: TGCGCCAGCAGCTTGGAAAGGGGGAATGAAAAACTGTTTTTT
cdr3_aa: CASSLERGNEKLFF

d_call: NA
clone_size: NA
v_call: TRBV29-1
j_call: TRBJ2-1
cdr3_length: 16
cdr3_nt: TGCAGCGCCGGATATAGGGCCAGATTATCCTACAATGAGCAGTTCTTC
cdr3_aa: CSAGYRARLSYNEQFF

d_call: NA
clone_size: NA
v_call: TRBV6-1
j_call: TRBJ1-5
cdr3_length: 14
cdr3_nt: TGTGCCAGCAGTGAGGGGGGAGGCGATCAGCCCCAGCATTTT
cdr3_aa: CASSEGGGDQPQHF

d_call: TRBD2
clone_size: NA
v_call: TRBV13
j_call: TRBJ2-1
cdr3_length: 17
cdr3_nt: TGTGCCAGCAGCTCCGGACTAGCGGGAGGGTACTACAATGAGCAGTTCTTC
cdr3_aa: CASSSGLAGGYYNEQFF

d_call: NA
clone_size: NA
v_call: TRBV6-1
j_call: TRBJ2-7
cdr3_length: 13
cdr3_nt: TGTGCCAGCAGTGATGGTCTTCTGCGCGAGCAGTACTTC
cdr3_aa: CASSDGLLREQYF

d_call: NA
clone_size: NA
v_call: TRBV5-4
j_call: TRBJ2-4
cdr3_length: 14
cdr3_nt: TGTGCCAGCAGCTTATCGGGGGCCAAAAACATTCAGTACTTC
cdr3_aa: CASSLSGAKNIQYF

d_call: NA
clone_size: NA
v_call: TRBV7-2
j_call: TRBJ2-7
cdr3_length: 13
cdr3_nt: TGTGCCAGCAGCTCTACTTATTCCTACGAGCAGTACTTC
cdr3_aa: CASSSTYSYEQYF

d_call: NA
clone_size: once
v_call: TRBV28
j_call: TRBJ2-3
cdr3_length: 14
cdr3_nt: TGTGCCAGCTCCGAGGGAGGATGGCCAGATACGCAGTATTTT
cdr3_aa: CASSEGGWPDTQYF

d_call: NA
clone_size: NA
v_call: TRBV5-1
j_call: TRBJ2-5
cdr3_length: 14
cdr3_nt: TGCGCCAGCAGTCCACAGGGTCTCCAAGAGACCCAGTACTTC
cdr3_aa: CASSPQGLQETQYF

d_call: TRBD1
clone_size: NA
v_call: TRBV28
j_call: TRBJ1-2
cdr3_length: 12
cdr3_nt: TGTGCCAGCAGAGACAGGGTGGCGGGCTACACCTTC
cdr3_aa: CASRDRVAGYTF

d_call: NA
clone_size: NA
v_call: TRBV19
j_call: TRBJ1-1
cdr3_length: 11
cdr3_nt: TGTGCCAGTAGTGGGCTCACTGAAGCTTTCTTT
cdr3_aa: CASSGLTEAFF

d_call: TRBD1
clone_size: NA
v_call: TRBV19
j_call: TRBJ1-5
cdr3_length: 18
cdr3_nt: TGTGCCAGTAAGGACCGCGGACAGGGGGCCTTAAGCAATCAGCCCCAGCATTTT
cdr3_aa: CASKDRGQGALSNQPQHF

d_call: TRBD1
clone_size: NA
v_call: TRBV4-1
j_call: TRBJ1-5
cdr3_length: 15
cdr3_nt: TGCGCCAGCAGCCAAGAAGGGGGCGGCAATCAGCCCCAGCATTTT
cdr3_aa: CASSQEGGGNQPQHF

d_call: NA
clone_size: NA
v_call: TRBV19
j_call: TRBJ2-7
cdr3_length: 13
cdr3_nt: TGTGCCACTGCCTCGCGGGACAACTACGAGCAGTACTTC
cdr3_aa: CATASRDNYEQYF

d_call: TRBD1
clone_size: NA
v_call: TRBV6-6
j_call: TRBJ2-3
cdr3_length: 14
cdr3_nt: TGTGCCAGCAGTCTGGAGACAGGGCCTAATACGCAGTATTTT
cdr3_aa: CASSLETGPNTQYF

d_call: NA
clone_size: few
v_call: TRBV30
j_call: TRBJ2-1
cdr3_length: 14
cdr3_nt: TGTGCCTGGAGTACCCCGGGGCGGGACAATGAGCAGTTCTTC
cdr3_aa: CAWSTPGRDNEQFF

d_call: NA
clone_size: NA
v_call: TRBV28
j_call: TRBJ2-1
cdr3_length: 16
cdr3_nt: TGTGCCAGCAGTTTACCCACGATTCGAGCGTACAATGAGCAGTTCTTC
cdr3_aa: CASSLPTIRAYNEQFF

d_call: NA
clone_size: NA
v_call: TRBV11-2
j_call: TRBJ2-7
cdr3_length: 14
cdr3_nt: TGTGCCAGCAGCTTAGATTGGCGGGGCTACGAGCAGTACTTC
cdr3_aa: CASSLDWRGYEQYF

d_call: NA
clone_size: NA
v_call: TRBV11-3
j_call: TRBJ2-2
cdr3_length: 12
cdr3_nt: TGTGCCAGCAGCTTAGCGGGTGGGGAGCTGTTTTTT
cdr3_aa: CASSLAGGELFF

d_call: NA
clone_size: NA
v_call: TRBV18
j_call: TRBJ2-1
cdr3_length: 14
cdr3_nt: TGTGCCAGCTCACCACGGTCCGGTGACAATGAGCAGTTCTTC
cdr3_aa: CASSPRSGDNEQFF

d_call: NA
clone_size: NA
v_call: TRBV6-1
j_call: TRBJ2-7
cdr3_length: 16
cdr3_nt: TGTGCCAGCAGTGAAGTAGGGGGACGGCTTACCTACGAGCAGTACTTC
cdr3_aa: CASSEVGGRLTYEQYF

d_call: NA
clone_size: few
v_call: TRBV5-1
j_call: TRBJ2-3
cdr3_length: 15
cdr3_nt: TGCGCCAGCAGCAGTGTCCCGGGTTGGGAAGATACGCAGTATTTT
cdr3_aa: CASSSVPGWEDTQYF

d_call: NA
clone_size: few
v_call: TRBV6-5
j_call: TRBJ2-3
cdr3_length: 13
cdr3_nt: TGTGCCAGCTACGGACCTCCCAAAAATACGCAGTATTTT
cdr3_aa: CASYGPPKNTQYF

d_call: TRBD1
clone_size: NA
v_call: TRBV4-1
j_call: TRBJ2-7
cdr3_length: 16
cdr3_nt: TGCGCCAGCAGCCGCATCTTGGGACAGGGAACTTACGAGCAGTACTTC
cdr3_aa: CASSRILGQGTYEQYF

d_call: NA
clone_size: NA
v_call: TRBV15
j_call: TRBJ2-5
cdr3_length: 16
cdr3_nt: TGTGCCACCAGCAGAGATCGCGCACAGGGTCTAGAGACCCAGTACTTC
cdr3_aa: CATSRDRAQGLETQYF

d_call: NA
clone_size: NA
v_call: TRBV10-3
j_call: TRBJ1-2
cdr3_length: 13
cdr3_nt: TGTGCCATCAGTGATCGGCAGGTCTATGGCTACACCTTC
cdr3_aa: CAISDRQVYGYTF

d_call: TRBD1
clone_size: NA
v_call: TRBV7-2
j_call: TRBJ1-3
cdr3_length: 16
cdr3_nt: TGTGCCAGCAGCTTAAGGACAGGGGAAGGAGGAAACACCATATATTTT
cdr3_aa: CASSLRTGEGGNTIYF